The entry below describes one TCR beta chain. The CDR3 runs 14 residues. CDR1 MGHRA and CDR2 YSYEKL come from the germline V gene. V was shortened by 1 base and J by 0 bases, with 6 bases between the two germline ends. This entry belongs to a study of patients and donors after allogeneic stem cell transplantation. From the RT-PCR reads, TCRdb called clonotypes with MiXCR, one entry per CDR3 protein. The repertoire includes around 170,000 distinct CDR3 sequences, 20% to 25% of them detected once, and 25% to 30% sits in the top ten. The receptor's source is a human donor who was either an allogeneic HSCT recipient or a stem cell or donor lymphocyte infusion donor (not recorded which). It is not recorded whose cells these are; they may come from a transplant donor. Specimen: blood, either unsorted or a sorted T cell fraction (not recorded which). The gene calls are TRBV4-1 and TRBJ1-1, with no clear D. CDR3 nucleotides: TGCGCCAGCAGCCAAGGACGGTTGAACACTGAAGCTTTCTTT. Translating it yields CASSQGRLNTEAFF.